The 16 T cell receptor beta chains listed next were all sequenced from one sample in a study of neoadjuvant nivolumab and ipilimumab in lung cancer (dated by TCRdb to the early 2020s). The library was prepared using the immunoSEQ multiplex PCR assay. As stored in TCRdb, this immuneACCESS dataset retains in-frame rearrangements with V and J assigned. A fraction of the clones does not appear; measured against another copy, unresolved V genes explain less than half of the discrepancy, and the remainder lacks a known reason. Recorded for this sample are roughly 28,000 clones; nearly 85% of them occurred a single time. About 5% of the sample lies in the top ten. What the time point label conveys for this sample: at surgical resection after neoadjuvant nivolumab +/- ipilimumab. The sequencing here drew on tumor tissue, taken after neoadjuvant nivolumab, alone or with ipilimumab, at or shortly before surgery. Receptors originate from an adult with non-small cell lung cancer.

The V and J genes are TRBV7-9 and TRBJ1-2, with TRBD1 as a possible D gene (5 bases). V lost 0 bases and J lost 4, with 9 bases in between. The CDR3 covers 14 residues. Germline values: CDR1 SEHNR, CDR2 FQNEAQ (reference sequence). CDR3 region: CASSLAQGIYGYTF. In DNA, the CDR3 is TGTGCCAGCAGCTTAGCGCAGGGAATCTATGGCTACACCTTC.

This chain joins TRBV29-1 and TRBJ1-5, with 7 bases aligning to TRBD1. The CDR3 sequence is 16 residues long. Trimming cost V 6 bases and J 5 bases; bases outside gene matches: 16. CDR1 is SQVTM and CDR2 is ANQGSEA in the germline V gene. Here the CDR3 reads CSVLTGAPNLDQPQHF. The CDR3 nucleotides are TGCAGCGTCCTTACAGGGGCGCCGAACCTCGATCAGCCCCAGCATTTT.

The V gene is TRBV18, the J gene TRBJ1-1; D remains unclear. V shed 2 bases and J shed 2 bases, with 9 bases lying between them. This CDR3 contains 14 residues. Germline V gene sequence: CDR1 KGHSH, CDR2 LQKENI. The CDR3 is CASSPSSSNTEAFF. For the CDR3, the DNA is TGTGCCAGCTCACCATCCTCCAGTAACACTGAAGCTTTCTTT.

The gene calls are TRBV29-1 and TRBJ2-3; TRBD2 is a possible D gene (7 bases). In germline, CDR1 is SQVTM, CDR2 ANQGSEA. Trimming took off 3 bases at V and 2 bases at J, with 9 bases between the two ends. This CDR3 region has 13 residues. Written as DNA, the CDR3 is TGCAGCGTTGAGGGGGGGCTCACAGATACGCAGTATTTT. Amino acid sequence: CSVEGGLTDTQYF.

The chain joins TRBV5-1 to TRBJ1-4; possible D gene TRBD1, 5 bases. Trimming took 0 bases from V and 6 from J, leaving 9 bases between them. The CDR3 length is 14 residues. CDR1 SGHRS and CDR2 YFSETQ come from the germline V gene. The DNA of the CDR3 is TGCGCCAGCAGCTTGGCCGGGGGGGATGAAAAACTGTTTTTT. Residues: CASSLAGGDEKLFF.

V and J are TRBV29-1 and TRBJ2-2, with D uncertain. Germline V gives CDR1 SQVTM, CDR2 ANQGSEA. The V end lost 6 bases, the J end lost 1 base, and 12 bases lay between the germline ends. The CDR3 is made up of 14 amino acids. The CDR3 DNA is TGCAGCGTATCCTTAGGGCAGAACACCGGGGAGCTGTTTTTT. Its protein is CSVSLGQNTGELFF.

The chain carries TRBV11-2 and TRBJ2-3; D is unclear. Germline V gives CDR1 SGHAT, CDR2 FQNNGV. This CDR3 is 16 amino acids long. Trimming removed 1 base at V and 0 bases at J, with 11 bases between. Here the CDR3 reads CASSLVGISSTDTQYF. The CDR3 nucleotides read TGTGCCAGCAGCTTAGTGGGGATATCTAGCACAGATACGCAGTATTTT.

This sequence joins TRBV29-1 and TRBJ2-3; TRBD2 agrees at 9 bases. From germline, CDR1 is SQVTM and CDR2 ANQGSEA. CDR3 length: 15 amino acids. V shed 0 bases, J shed 5 bases, and the junction held 6 bases outside the gene matches. The CDR3 nucleotides read TGCAGCGTTGAAGAGGCGGGAGGGCGAGGAGATACGCAGTATTTT. It is translated as CSVEEAGGRGDTQYF.

The chain carries TRBV6-5 and TRBJ1-1; 7 positions agree with TRBD1. Trimming cost V 2 bases and J 1 base; bases outside gene matches: 1. The CDR3 spans 14 residues. CDR1 is MNHEY, CDR2 SVGAGI, per germline. The DNA for the CDR3 is TGTGCCAGCAGTTACGACAGGGCGAACACTGAAGCTTTCTTT. This encodes CASSYDRANTEAFF.

J is TRBJ2-2 and V is TRBV11-2; D is perhaps TRBD2 (6 bases). Germline loops: CDR1 SGHAT, CDR2 FQNNGV. With 3 bases removed from V and 1 base from J, the gap between germline ends came to 9 bases. The CDR3 consists of 15 residues. In DNA, the CDR3 is TGTGCCAGCAGCTTCGGGACTCAGAACACCGGGGAGCTGTTTTTT. Translated: CASSFGTQNTGELFF. Looking up the rest from reference TRBV11-2 and TRBJ2-2 gives the full variable domain: EAGVAQSPRYKIIEKRQSVAFWCNPISGHATLYWYQQILGQGPKLLIQFQNNGVVDDSQLPKDRFSAERLKGVDSTLKIQPAKLEDSAVYLCASSFGTQNTGELFFGEGSRLTVL.

The genes are TRBV5-5 and TRBJ1-1, with 9 bases lining up with TRBD1. This CDR3 comprises 14 residues. The germline V gene has CDR1 SGHKS and CDR2 YYEKEE (reference sequence). J gave up 3 bases and V 5 bases, and 5 bases lay outside the gene matches. CDR3 sequence (DNA): TGTGCCAGCAGACCACAGGGGGCTTACACTGAAGCTTTCTTT. Translated: CASRPQGAYTEAFF.

The gene calls are TRBV7-9 and TRBJ2-1; unclear D gene. Trimming stripped 5 bases from V and 4 bases from J, with 9 bases between. The CDR3 spans 13 residues. CDR1 SEHNR and CDR2 FQNEAQ come from the germline V gene (reference sequence). In DNA, the CDR3 is TGTGCCAGCAGCCCCCCCGTTTACAATGAGCAGTTCTTC. It encodes CASSPPVYNEQFF. Combining the CDR3 with reference TRBV7-9 and TRBJ2-1 gives the whole variable domain DTGVSQNPRHKITKRGQNVTFRCDPISEHNRLYWYRQTLGQGPEFLTYFQNEAQLEKSRLLSDRFSAERPKGSFSTLEIQRTEQGDSAMYLCASSPPVYNEQFFGPGTRLTVL.

The chain joins TRBV18 to TRBJ1-1; D perhaps matches TRBD1 (5 bases). With 2 bases removed from V and 0 bases from J, the gap between germline ends came to 19 bases. Germline values: CDR1 KGHSH, CDR2 LQKENI. The CDR3 sequence is 18 residues long. The CDR3 loop is CASSPGEVARQLNTEAFF. CDR3 DNA: TGTGCCAGCTCACCAGGGGAGGTTGCGAGACAGTTGAACACTGAAGCTTTCTTT.

The V and J genes are TRBV18 and TRBJ1-1; a weak D match, TRBD1 (5 bases). Germline assignment: CDR1 KGHSH and CDR2 LQKENI. Trimming shortened V by 8 bases and J by 1 base, and 11 bases separated the two germline ends. This CDR3 is built from 13 residues. CDR3 sequence reads: CASGQLSNTEAFF. As DNA, the CDR3 is TGTGCCAGCGGACAATTATCGAACACTGAAGCTTTCTTT.

This sequence joins TRBV7-9 and TRBJ2-3; D perhaps matches TRBD2 (6 bases). This CDR3 contains 16 residues. Trimming removed 4 bases from V and 0 bases from J, with 14 bases in between. In germline, CDR1 is SEHNR, CDR2 FQNEAQ (reference sequence). The CDR3 region has the DNA TGTGCCAGCAGCTGGGAACTAGCACATAGCACAGATACGCAGTATTTT. Translating gives CASSWELAHSTDTQYF.

The gene calls are TRBV30 and TRBJ1-5; 7 nucleotides line up with TRBD1. Germline lookup yields CDR1 GTSNPN and CDR2 SVGIG (reference sequence). The CDR3 is made up of 14 amino acids. V lost 1 base to trimming and J lost 4 bases; unmatched junction nucleotides: 4. The CDR3 loop is CAWSGLRGNQPQHF. For the CDR3, the DNA is TGTGCCTGGAGTGGTCTCAGGGGGAATCAGCCCCAGCATTTT.